This T cell receptor (beta chain) originates from a study of human T cells and chemical hapten exposure. In the source study's methods: A per-sample median of around 88,000 TCRs was observed, with counts ranging from about 20,000 to 690,600. In TCRdb, the RACE reads were re-called with MiXCR into one record per CDR3 protein. The V and J calls come from TCRdb's annotation, not from the publication. The sample yields about 54,000 distinct CDR3 sequences, about 10% seen once. Indicated time point: patch test 2, 6 weeks after DPC sensitization. Treatment noted: therapeutic diphenylcyclopropenone sensitization with weekly scalp DPC. Blood draws came before every patch-test application. Only a few counts were recorded for this clonotype. V was pared by 2 bases and J by 4 bases, with 9 bases of the junction left unmatched. CDR3 length equals 16 residues. The germline V gene has CDR1 MDHEN and CDR2 SYDVKM.

The chain links TRBV28 to TRBJ2-5; 8 positions agree with TRBD2. The sequence derives from a woman aged 50 to 60 with alopecia areata. Some clones in this sample may be carry-over from other donors' samples. This material consisted of whole blood, taken in connection with sensitization to the hapten diphenylcyclopropenone (DPC). This CDR3 is CASSLGAGTRVETQYF. The CDR3 DNA is TGTGCCAGCAGTTTAGGGGCCGGGACTAGGGTAGAGACCCAGTACTTC.